These T cell receptor beta chains were read from a single sample in a study of T-cell memory formation after mild COVID-19. TCRdb used MiXCR to reprocess the 5' RACE reads, holding one entry per CDR3 protein. The profile covers fewer than 650,000 distinct CDR3 sequences, with around a sixth appearing a single time and roughly 8% taken by the ten largest. The sequenced material came from PBMCs or a T cell subset sorted from them (not recorded which). Receptors were obtained from an adult woman who had mild COVID-19 (a few samples of this study predate the infection). Cell type and time point are not known. The CDR3 runs from the conserved cysteine through the conserved F or W. Fields, in order: CDR3 length, V gene, D gene, J gene, clone size, CDR3 protein, CDR3 DNA. The D gene is left open where the match is weak. Clone size appears in some rows only: once, few, many, or a class for an expanded clone.

14	TRBV5-1	NA	TRBJ1-2	few	CASSLDGVDYGYTF	TGCGCCAGCAGCTTGGACGGTGTAGACTATGGCTACACCTTC
13	TRBV29-1	NA	TRBJ2-3	NA	CSVEGTLTDTQYF	TGCAGCGTTGAAGGGACCCTGACAGATACGCAGTATTTT
12	TRBV12-3/TRBV12-4	NA	TRBJ1-2	NA	CASSQYYREATF	TGTGCCAGCAGTCAGTACTACCGGGAGGCCACCTTC
14	TRBV27	NA	TRBJ1-6	few	CASAPGRLNSPLHF	TGTGCCAGTGCTCCGGGACGCCTTAATTCACCCCTCCACTTT
19	TRBV21-1	NA	TRBJ1-1	NA	CASSKSRRDRTCCITEAFF	TGTGCCAGCAGCAAATCCCGCAGGGACCGAACTTGTTGTATCACTGAAGCTTTCTTT
16	TRBV20-1	TRBD1	TRBJ1-5	NA	CSAWDRGLGSNQPQHF	TGCAGTGCTTGGGACAGGGGGCTGGGAAGCAATCAGCCCCAGCATTTT
10	TRBV12-3/TRBV12-4	NA	TRBJ2-7	NA	CASGLYEQYF	TGTGCCAGTGGACTCTACGAGCAGTACTTC
14	TRBV12-3/TRBV12-4	NA	TRBJ2-7	few	CASGASGLHTEQYF	TGTGCCAGCGGGGCTTCGGGACTCCATACAGAGCAGTACTTC
12	TRBV12-3/TRBV12-4	TRBD2	TRBJ2-1	few	CASSSGSNEQFF	TGTGCCAGCTCTAGCGGGAGCAATGAGCAGTTCTTC
16	TRBV4-1	NA	TRBJ1-4	NA	CASSQDRQVPNEKLFF	TGCGCCAGCAGCCAAGATAGACAGGTGCCTAATGAAAAACTGTTTTTT
14	TRBV11-2	NA	TRBJ1-1	NA	CASSSSPTGTEAFF	TGTGCCAGCAGCTCATCCCCCACCGGAACTGAAGCTTTCTTT
15	TRBV18	NA	TRBJ1-5	NA	CASSPRAGNNQPQHF	TGTGCCAGCTCACCACGGGCGGGGAACAATCAGCCCCAGCATTTT
13	TRBV7-2	NA	TRBJ1-2	NA	CASSLGRFYGYTF	TGTGCCAGCAGCTTAGGTAGATTCTATGGCTACACCTTC
15	TRBV20-1	TRBD1	TRBJ1-5	NA	CSANPSDRGNQPQHF	TGCAGTGCTAACCCTAGCGACAGGGGCAATCAGCCCCAGCATTTT
14	TRBV5-6	NA	TRBJ2-7	NA	CASSLVQGGGEQYF	TGTGCCAGCAGCTTGGTTCAGGGGGGAGGCGAGCAGTACTTC
15	TRBV24-1	NA	TRBJ2-6	NA	CATSVSGAGANVLTF	TGTGCCACCAGTGTATCAGGGGCTGGGGCCAACGTCCTGACTTTC
16	TRBV7-9	TRBD1	TRBJ1-4	NA	CASSFDSGQGGKKLFF	TGTGCCAGCAGCTTCGATTCGGGACAGGGTGGTAAAAAACTGTTTTTT
17	TRBV4-1	TRBD2	TRBJ2-7	few	CASSQDVPTSGRVKQYF	TGCGCCAGCAGCCAAGACGTACCGACTAGCGGGAGAGTCAAGCAGTACTTC
14	TRBV9	NA	TRBJ1-5	few	CASSPPGSNQPQHF	TGTGCCAGCAGCCCCCCCGGTAGCAATCAGCCCCAGCATTTT
12	TRBV7-8	NA	TRBJ2-1	few	CASSLDRGLQFF	TGTGCCAGCAGCTTAGATCGCGGGTTGCAGTTCTTC
16	TRBV10-3	TRBD2	TRBJ2-7	NA	CAIRAPGREHLYEQYF	TGTGCCATCAGGGCACCGGGGAGGGAACACCTCTACGAGCAGTACTTC
13	TRBV19	NA	TRBJ2-2	NA	CAVVAGHTGELFF	TGTGCCGTCGTGGCGGGACACACCGGGGAGCTGTTTTTT
14	TRBV30	NA	TRBJ1-6	NA	CAWSRGDSSAPLHF	TGTGCCTGGAGTCGCGGGGACTCCTCGGCACCCCTCCACTTT
13	TRBV6-5	NA	TRBJ1-2	NA	CASSYQGSYGYTF	TGTGCCAGCAGTTACCAGGGTAGCTATGGCTACACCTTC
16	TRBV10-3	NA	TRBJ2-6	NA	CAIRRHTDSGANVLTF	TGTGCCATCAGACGACACACTGACTCTGGGGCCAACGTCCTGACTTTC
14	TRBV15	NA	TRBJ2-1	NA	CATSSSRVVYEQFF	TGTGCCACCAGCAGTAGTAGGGTAGTCTATGAGCAGTTCTTC
17	TRBV10-3	NA	TRBJ1-5	few	CAISEDSVVTSNQPQHF	TGTGCCATCTCGGAGGACAGCGTTGTTACGAGCAATCAGCCCCAGCATTTT
16	TRBV20-1	TRBD1	TRBJ2-1	few	CSARGPVAGGHNEQFF	TGCAGTGCTAGAGGGCCGGTGGCAGGGGGTCACAATGAGCAGTTCTTC
16	TRBV18	TRBD2	TRBJ2-3	NA	CASSRILAGGTDTQYF	TGTGCCAGCTCACGAATTTTAGCGGGGGGCACAGATACGCAGTATTTT
14	TRBV9	NA	TRBJ1-1	NA	CASSAGTRDTEAFF	TGTGCCAGCAGCGCCGGGACACGTGACACTGAAGCTTTCTTT
16	TRBV5-1	NA	TRBJ2-3	few	CASSYPSVGTQDTQYF	TGCGCCAGCAGCTACCCATCCGTGGGAACACAGGATACGCAGTATTTT
14	TRBV20-1	NA	TRBJ2-7	NA	CSATNPGLHYEQYF	TGCAGTGCTACAAATCCAGGGCTTCACTACGAGCAGTACTTC
13	TRBV7-9	NA	TRBJ1-1	NA	CASSLLGETEAFF	TGTGCCAGCAGCCTCCTTGGAGAAACTGAAGCTTTCTTT
16	TRBV9	TRBD2	TRBJ2-7	NA	CASSAPGLAGAYEQYF	TGTGCCAGCAGCGCCCCAGGACTAGCGGGGGCCTACGAGCAGTACTTC
13	TRBV7-8	NA	TRBJ2-5	NA	CASGLGRQETQYF	TGTGCCAGTGGACTCGGGCGGCAAGAGACCCAGTACTTC
16	TRBV14	TRBD1	TRBJ2-1	many	CASSHYGTGTYNEQFF	TGTGCCAGCAGCCACTACGGGACAGGGACCTACAATGAGCAGTTCTTC
18	TRBV5-1	NA	TRBJ1-2	many	CASSLQGPGRGIAYGYTF	TGCGCCAGCAGCTTGCAGGGTCCGGGACGGGGGATTGCTTATGGCTACACCTTC
15	TRBV7-9	NA	TRBJ2-5	NA	CASSPGLPTIKTQYF	TGTGCCAGCAGCCCGGGACTCCCGACTATCAAGACCCAGTACTTC
13	TRBV7-8	NA	TRBJ2-2	few	CASSLTESGELFF	TGTGCCAGCAGCTTAACGGAATCCGGGGAGCTGTTTTTT
19	TRBV7-6	NA	TRBJ2-2	NA	CASSDSPDRFARNTGELFF	TGTGCCAGCAGCGATTCGCCCGACAGATTCGCCCGTAACACCGGGGAGCTGTTTTTT
12	TRBV5-1	NA	TRBJ2-7	NA	CASSLAGPEQYF	TGCGCCAGCAGCTTGGCAGGACCCGAGCAGTACTTC
16	TRBV10-3	NA	TRBJ2-3	few	CAISEWGSGSTDTQYF	TGTGCCATCAGTGAGTGGGGTAGCGGAAGCACAGATACGCAGTATTTT
15	TRBV4-3	NA	TRBJ2-1	few	CASSQAKVTNNEQFF	TGCGCCAGCAGCCAGGCCAAGGTGACCAACAATGAGCAGTTCTTC
12	TRBV2	TRBD2	TRBJ2-1	NA	CASKREDREQFF	TGTGCCAGCAAGCGGGAGGATCGGGAGCAGTTCTTC
16	TRBV7-8	NA	TRBJ2-5	NA	CASSFLPGERGETQYF	TGTGCCAGCAGCTTCTTGCCAGGGGAAAGGGGCGAGACCCAGTACTTC
13	TRBV12-3/TRBV12-4	NA	TRBJ2-5	NA	CASSRTSVETQYF	TGTGCCAGCAGTCGGACCAGCGTGGAGACCCAGTACTTC
13	TRBV6-6	NA	TRBJ1-2	few	CASSNTGRNGYTF	TGTGCCAGCAGTAACACAGGGAGGAATGGCTACACCTTC
16	TRBV2	TRBD2	TRBJ2-2	few	CASSRGEQRNTGELFF	TGTGCCAGCAGTCGGGGGGAACAGAGGAACACCGGGGAGCTGTTTTTT
11	TRBV5-1	NA	TRBJ2-7	NA	CASSHNYEQYF	TGCGCCAGCAGCCATAACTACGAGCAGTACTTC
15	TRBV12-3/TRBV12-4	NA	TRBJ2-7	NA	CASRHTGGRPYEQYF	TGTGCCAGCAGGCACACCGGGGGAAGGCCCTACGAGCAGTACTTC
17	TRBV6-2/TRBV6-3	NA	TRBJ2-1	many	CASTQRRSASSYNEQFF	TGTGCCAGCACCCAACGAAGAAGCGCGAGCTCCTACAATGAGCAGTTCTTC
13	TRBV20-1	NA	TRBJ2-6	NA	CSARPPSANVLTF	TGCAGTGCTAGACCCCCTAGCGCCAACGTCCTGACTTTC
14	TRBV7-3	NA	TRBJ2-7	NA	CASSLFGGTYEQYF	TGTGCCAGCAGCTTATTCGGGGGAACCTACGAGCAGTACTTC
14	TRBV11-1	NA	TRBJ2-7	few	CASSARIAVGEQYF	TGTGCCAGCAGCGCTCGAATTGCGGTGGGCGAGCAGTACTTC
15	TRBV12-3/TRBV12-4	NA	TRBJ1-5	few	CASSLSPQGMQPQHF	TGTGCCAGCAGTTTATCCCCCCAGGGTATGCAGCCCCAGCATTTT